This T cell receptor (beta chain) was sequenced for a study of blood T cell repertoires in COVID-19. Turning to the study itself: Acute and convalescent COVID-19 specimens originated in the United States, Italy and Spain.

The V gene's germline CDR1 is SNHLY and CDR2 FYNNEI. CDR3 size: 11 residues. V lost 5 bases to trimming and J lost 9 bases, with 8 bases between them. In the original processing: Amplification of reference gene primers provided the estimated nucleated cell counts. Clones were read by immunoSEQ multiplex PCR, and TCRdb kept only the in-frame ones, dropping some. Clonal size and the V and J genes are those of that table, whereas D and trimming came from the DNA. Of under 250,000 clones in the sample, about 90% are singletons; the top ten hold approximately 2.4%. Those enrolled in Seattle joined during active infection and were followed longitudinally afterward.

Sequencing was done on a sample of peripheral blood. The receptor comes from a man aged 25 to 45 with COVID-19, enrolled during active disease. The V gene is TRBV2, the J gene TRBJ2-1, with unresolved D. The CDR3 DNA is TGTGCCAGCAGTTTTCAGGTTGAGCAGTTCTTC. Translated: CASSFQVEQFF.